What follows are 30 T cell receptor beta chains derived from one specimen sequenced in a study of blood T cell repertoires in COVID-19. The repertoire was sequenced with immunoSEQ multiplex PCR; TCRdb's copy has only in-frame clones and lacks some. The repertoire consists of fewer than 350,000 clones, with approximately 90% occurring once and the leading ten covering 2.3%. Sequencing used PBMCs or T cells enriched from blood (not recorded which). The receptors were gathered from a woman in her thirties or forties with acute COVID-19.

The gene calls are TRBV18 and TRBJ2-2, with TRBD1 identical over 7 bases. The V gene's germline CDR1 is KGHSH and CDR2 LQKENI. The CDR3 is made up of 15 amino acids. J lost 1 base, V lost 5 bases, and 4 bases had no gene match. As DNA, the CDR3 is TGTGCCAGCTCATCCCGGGACAGGAACACCGGGGAGCTGTTTTTT. Translated, it gives CASSSRDRNTGELFF.

This sequence joins TRBV7-9 and TRBJ1-3; D unclear. The CDR3 totals 16 residues. CDR1 is SEHNR, CDR2 FQNEAQ, per germline (reference sequence). Trimming stripped 5 bases from V and 0 bases from J, with 14 bases between. In DNA form, the CDR3 reads TGTGCCAGCAGCCCTCCCTATCAAGCCTCTGGAAACACCATATATTTT. Amino acids: CASSPPYQASGNTIYF.

The chain employs TRBV20-1 and TRBJ2-2, with 7 bases matching TRBD2. Germline V gene lookup returns CDR1 DFQATT and CDR2 SNEGSKA (reference sequence). The V segment lost 3 bases and the J segment 3 bases; nucleotides outside the gene matches: 7. The length of the CDR3 is 15 residues. CDR3 in DNA: TGCAGTGCTAGTGTCCGGACTAGGTACACCGGGGAGCTGTTTTTT. Translation: CSASVRTRYTGELFF.

This rearrangement joins TRBV7-6 to TRBJ2-7; D might be TRBD1 (6 bases). The germline gives CDR1 SGHVS, CDR2 FNYEAQ. Trimming took off 5 bases at V and 0 bases at J, with 14 bases between the two ends. The CDR3 has 15 residues. CDR3 DNA sequence: TGTGCCAGCAGCGCCCGGGACAATCCCTCCTACGAGCAGTACTTC. Translated: CASSARDNPSYEQYF.

The V gene is TRBV5-6, the J gene TRBJ2-7; 7 positions match TRBD2. The germline V gene encodes CDR1 SGHDT and CDR2 YYEEEE. With 7 bases clipped from V and 2 bases from J, the junction kept 6 bases outside the gene matches. This CDR3 has 13 residues. The CDR3 nucleotides read TGTGCCAGCTCCGGACTAGATGCCTACGAGCAGTACTTC. It encodes CASSGLDAYEQYF. Full variable domain (rest looked up from reference TRBV5-6 and TRBJ2-7): DAGVTQSPTHLIKTRGQQVTLRCSPKSGHDTVSWYQQALGQGPQFIFQYYEEEERQRGNFPDRFSGHQFPNYSSELNVNALLLGDSALYLCASSGLDAYEQYFGPGTRLTVT.

CDR3 in amino acids: CASSPNSNEQFF. CDR3 DNA sequence: TGTGCCAGCAGCCCAAACAGCAATGAGCAGTTCTTC. The gene calls are TRBV11-2 and TRBJ2-1, with D unresolved. The germline gives CDR1 SGHAT, CDR2 FQNNGV. V gave up 5 bases and J gave up 6 bases, with 8 bases separating them. The CDR3 has 12 residues.

This chain joins TRBV5-1 and TRBJ2-7; D is possibly TRBD1 (6 bases). The CDR3 consists of 14 residues. Looked up from germline, CDR1 is SGHRS and CDR2 is YFSETQ. V was trimmed by 0 bases and J by 0 bases, leaving 7 bases between them. Written as DNA, the CDR3 is TGCGCCAGCAGCTTGGTCAGGGGCTCCTACGAGCAGTACTTC. It is translated as CASSLVRGSYEQYF.

V gene TRBV6-5 combines with J gene TRBJ2-1; 9 nucleotides line up with TRBD2. This CDR3 has 14 amino acids. The ends lost 6 bases at V and 9 bases at J; junction bases unmatched: 9. The germline V gene has CDR1 MNHEY and CDR2 SVGAGI. The CDR3 is CASRAASGVGEQFF. CDR3 bases: TGTGCCAGCAGGGCGGCTAGCGGGGTTGGTGAGCAGTTCTTC.

The rearrangement joins TRBV14 to TRBJ2-5, with TRBD2 as a possible D gene (5 bases). There are 17 residues in the CDR3. V lost 4 bases to trimming and J lost 2 bases, with 20 bases between them. CDR1 is SGHDN, CDR2 FVKESK, per germline. CDR3 DNA sequence: TGTGCCAGCAGCCTTAGCTCCGGGGTAATAGGACAAGAGACCCAGTACTTC. Translated, it gives CASSLSSGVIGQETQYF.

About this clone: With a much larger clone just one base away, this may be a read error. V usage is TRBV14 and J usage is TRBJ1-5; 10 bases match TRBD1. V lost 4 bases, J lost 5 bases, and 2 bases stayed unmatched. CDR1 SGHDN and CDR2 FVKESK come from the germline V gene. The CDR3 is 14 residues long. This chain's CDR3 is CASSPGTGDQPQHF. The CDR3 nucleotides read TGTGCCAGCAGCCCCGGGACAGGGGATCAGCCCCAGCATTTT. Variable domain in full (rest from reference TRBV14 and TRBJ1-5): EAGVTQFPSHSVIEKGQTVTLRCDPISGHDNLYWYRRVMGKEIKFLLHFVKESKQDESGMPNNRFLAERTGGTYSTLKVQPAELEDSGVYFCASSPGTGDQPQHFGDGTRLSIL.

The gene calls are TRBV6-2 or TRBV6-3 and TRBJ1-2; 8 nucleotides align to TRBD1. The junction had 9 bases not matched to a gene; V was cut back by 4 bases and J by 5 bases. The CDR3 contains 15 residues. Looked up from germline, CDR1 is MNHEY and CDR2 is SVGEGT. CDR3 protein: CASSSPGQARYGYTF. In DNA form, the CDR3 reads TGTGCCAGCAGTTCTCCGGGACAGGCTCGTTATGGCTACACCTTC.

This clone was counted a single time. J is TRBJ2-1 and V is TRBV29-1; no firm D call. This CDR3 spans 12 amino acids. The germline V gene has CDR1 SQVTM and CDR2 ANQGSEA. Between the trimmed V and J ends, which lost 5 bases and 5 bases, there was a span of 10 bases. The CDR3 is CSVRVRHNEQFF. DNA of the CDR3: TGCAGCGTTCGGGTACGGCACAATGAGCAGTTCTTC.

The chain carries TRBV5-8 and TRBJ2-7; 14 bases are a match to TRBD2. The V segment lost 3 bases and the J segment 6 bases; nucleotides outside the gene matches: 5. Germline CDR1 and CDR2: SGHTS and YDEGEE. This CDR3 is 15 amino acids long. The CDR3 DNA follows: TGTGCCAGCAGCTGGGGACTAGCGGGGGAACTCGAGCAGTACTTC. The encoded protein is CASSWGLAGELEQYF.

This chain links TRBV5-1 with TRBJ2-5; D is ambiguous. The CDR3 covers 15 residues. CDR1 is SGHRS and CDR2 is YFSETQ in the germline V gene. V shed 1 base and J shed 4 bases, with 14 bases lying between them. The CDR3: CASSLSTTEGETQYF. The CDR3 DNA follows: TGCGCCAGCAGCTTGTCTACTACTGAAGGAGAGACCCAGTACTTC.

V and J are TRBV19 and TRBJ1-5; D is unclear. Germline assignment: CDR1 LNHDA and CDR2 SQIVND (reference sequence). V dropped 7 bases and J dropped 6 bases, with 13 bases sitting between them. The CDR3 loop spans 13 amino acids. The CDR3 here is CASNAASGQPQHF. CDR3 coding DNA: TGTGCCAGTAACGCGGCATCGGGTCAGCCCCAGCATTTT.

The V gene is TRBV28, the J gene TRBJ1-5, with 9 positions matching TRBD1. Germline values: CDR1 MDHEN, CDR2 SYDVKM. The CDR3 is made up of 15 amino acids. Trimming at V came to 5 bases and at J to 5 bases, leaving 7 bases not matched to a gene. The CDR3 loop reads CASSPGTGFYQPQHF. The CDR3 coding sequence is TGTGCCAGCAGTCCCGGGACAGGGTTTTATCAGCCCCAGCATTTT.

The chain uses TRBV5-1 and TRBJ2-3; TRBD1 aligns across 7 bases. V shed 4 bases, J shed 6 bases, and the junction held 5 bases outside the gene matches. This CDR3 is built from 13 residues. From germline, CDR1 is SGHRS and CDR2 YFSETQ. In nucleotides, the CDR3 is TGCGCCAGCAGCGACAGGGTGACGGATACGCAGTATTTT. Protein: CASSDRVTDTQYF. Combining the CDR3 with reference TRBV5-1 and TRBJ2-3 gives the whole variable domain KAGVTQTPRYLIKTRGQQVTLSCSPISGHRSVSWYQQTPGQGLQFLFEYFSETQRNKGNFPGRFSGRQFSNSRSEMNVSTLELGDSALYLCASSDRVTDTQYFGPGTRLTVL.

This chain connects TRBV6-1 to TRBJ2-2; the D gene is possibly TRBD1 (6 bases). Between the trimmed V and J ends, which lost 3 bases and 5 bases, there was a span of 10 bases. The CDR3 has 14 residues. CDR1 and CDR2 from the germline V gene are MNHNS and SASEGT. CDR3 nucleotides: TGTGCCAGCAGTGACAGGGGAAGAACCGGGGAGCTGTTTTTT. This translates into CASSDRGRTGELFF.

This clone showed up just once. The J gene is TRBJ2-5, the V gene TRBV7-3; 11 nucleotides align to TRBD2. The germline V gene has CDR1 SGHTA and CDR2 FQGTGA. J lost 4 bases, V lost 2 bases, and 3 bases had no gene match. There are 15 residues in the CDR3. The CDR3 DNA reads TGTGCCAGCAGCTTAGAAGGACTAGCGGGAGAGACCCAGTACTTC. Its protein product is CASSLEGLAGETQYF.

Of note for this clone: At the DNA level, this CDR3 is encoded by other sequences in the same sample as well. The genes are TRBV11-2 and TRBJ1-1, with a weak D call TRBD1 (6 bases). The CDR3 has 13 amino acids. Germline lookup yields CDR1 SGHAT and CDR2 FQNNGV. V lost 1 base and J lost 5, with 8 bases in between. CDR3 sequence reads: CASSLVRGTEAFF. In DNA, the CDR3 is TGTGCCAGCAGCTTAGTTAGGGGGACTGAAGCTTTCTTT.

The genes are TRBV15 and TRBJ2-3, with a tentative D call TRBD1 (6 bases). In germline, CDR1 is LNHNV, CDR2 YYDKDF (reference sequence). V shed 0 bases and J shed 0 bases, with 16 bases lying between them. This CDR3 is built from 18 residues. CDR3: CATSRDATQGTSTDTQYF. Here the CDR3 DNA reads TGTGCCACCAGCAGAGATGCCACACAGGGAACAAGCACAGATACGCAGTATTTT.

This clone was counted a few times. The CDR3 DNA reads TGTGCCAGCAGTGAGGGGACTAGCGGGAGCAATGAGCAGTTCTTC. It translates to CASSEGTSGSNEQFF. This rearrangement joins TRBV6-4 to TRBJ2-1; 14 bases align to TRBD2. The germline CDR1 and CDR2 sequences are MRHNA and SNTAGT. J was trimmed by 6 bases and V by 3 bases; bases with no gene match: 1. CDR3 length: 15 amino acids.

This chain links TRBV2 with TRBJ1-2; TRBD1 matches 8 bases. The CDR3 is 15 amino acids. J was trimmed by 5 bases and V by 6 bases; bases with no gene match: 11. Germline CDR1 is SNHLY and CDR2 is FYNNEI. CDR3 amino acids: CASRGGQGGRYGYTF. The CDR3 DNA reads as TGTGCCAGCAGGGGCGGACAGGGAGGGAGGTATGGCTACACCTTC.

This chain connects TRBV4-1 to TRBJ2-7; tentative D call: TRBD2 (6 bases). V was trimmed by 1 base and J by 0 bases, leaving 13 bases between them. The CDR3 has 16 residues. Germline values: CDR1 MGHRA, CDR2 YSYEKL. This CDR3 reads CASSQVGRGDSYEQYF. In DNA, the CDR3 is TGCGCCAGCAGCCAAGTAGGGCGGGGAGACTCCTACGAGCAGTACTTC.

The chain is built from TRBV7-2 and TRBJ2-7; 8 nucleotides agree with TRBD1. V shed 5 bases, J shed 5 bases, and the junction held 11 bases outside the gene matches. Germline CDR1 reads SGHTA; CDR2 reads FQGNSA. The length of the CDR3 is 15 residues. The CDR3 DNA sequence: TGTGCCAGCAGCCAACCCCCACCAGGGGGCCACGAGCAGTACTTC. It translates to CASSQPPPGGHEQYF.

The chain combines TRBV27 with TRBJ2-7; D is perhaps TRBD2 (5 bases). From germline, CDR1 is MNHEY and CDR2 SMNVEV (reference sequence). V shed 1 base and J shed 1 base, with 11 bases lying between them. The CDR3 loop spans 15 amino acids. The CDR3 DNA reads TGTGCCAGCAGTTTATTTGCGGGCACTTCCTACGAGCAGTACTTC. The encoded protein is CASSLFAGTSYEQYF.

This chain connects TRBV5-1 to TRBJ1-2, with 7 bases aligning to TRBD1. V was clipped by 0 bases and J by 5 bases; unmatched bases: 7. The CDR3 sequence is 15 residues long. Germline assignment: CDR1 SGHRS and CDR2 YFSETQ. The chain's CDR3 is CASSLGTGDGYGYTF. The DNA for the CDR3 is TGCGCCAGCAGCTTGGGGACAGGAGACGGTTATGGCTACACCTTC.

The chain links TRBV7-3 to TRBJ2-1, with 16 positions matching TRBD2. CDR1 and CDR2 from the germline V gene are SGHTA and FQGTGA. The V gene end was trimmed by 5 bases and the J gene end by 9 bases; junction bases not matched to a gene: 7. The CDR3 extends over 16 amino acids. This chain's CDR3 is CASSLGLAGGQLEQFF. The CDR3 nucleotides read TGTGCCAGCAGCCTGGGACTAGCGGGGGGGCAGCTTGAGCAGTTCTTC.

V and J are TRBV27 and TRBJ1-5; D remains ambiguous. CDR1 and CDR2 from the germline V gene are MNHEY and SMNVEV (reference sequence). Trimming left V 3 bases short and J 0 bases short, with 9 bases between. There are 15 residues in the CDR3. CDR3 loop: CASSLVSNSNQPQHF. Here the CDR3 DNA reads TGTGCCAGCAGTTTGGTCAGTAATAGCAATCAGCCCCAGCATTTT.

The V and J genes are TRBV4-3 and TRBJ2-7; the match to TRBD2 covers 10 bases. The CDR3 runs 15 residues. V shed 0 bases, J shed 6 bases, and the junction held 5 bases outside the gene matches. Germline CDR1 LGHNA, CDR2 YSLEER. For the CDR3, the DNA is TGCGCCAGCAGCCAAGATGAAGCGGGAGGGGGCGAGCAGTACTTC. This gives the protein CASSQDEAGGGEQYF.